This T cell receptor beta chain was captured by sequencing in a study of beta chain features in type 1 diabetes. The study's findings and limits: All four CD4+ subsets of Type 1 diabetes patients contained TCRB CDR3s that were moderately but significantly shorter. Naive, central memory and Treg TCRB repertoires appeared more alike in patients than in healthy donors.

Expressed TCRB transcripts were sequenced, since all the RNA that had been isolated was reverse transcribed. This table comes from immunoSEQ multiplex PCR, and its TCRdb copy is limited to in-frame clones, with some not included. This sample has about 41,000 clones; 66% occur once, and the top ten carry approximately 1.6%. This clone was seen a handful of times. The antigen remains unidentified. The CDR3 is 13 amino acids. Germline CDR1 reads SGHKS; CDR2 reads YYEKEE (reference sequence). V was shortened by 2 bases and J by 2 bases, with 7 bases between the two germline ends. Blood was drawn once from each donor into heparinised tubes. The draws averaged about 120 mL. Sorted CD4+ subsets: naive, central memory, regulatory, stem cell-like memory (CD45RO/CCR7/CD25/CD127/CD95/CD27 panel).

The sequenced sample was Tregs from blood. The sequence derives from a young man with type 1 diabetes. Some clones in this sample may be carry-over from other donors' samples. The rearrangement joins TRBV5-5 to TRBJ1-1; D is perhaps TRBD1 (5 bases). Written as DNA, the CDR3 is TGTGCCAGCAGCTTCCAGGGTAACACTGAAGCTTTCTTT. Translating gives CASSFQGNTEAFF.